A single sample gave rise to the 28 T cell receptor beta chains below, sequenced in a study of cytomegalovirus exposure and HLA in healthy donors. Primers for the PCR totalled 60 Vbeta and 13 Jbeta. Only in-frame clones appear in the TCRdb table, and some are missing; sequencing was by immunoSEQ multiplex PCR. This table has under 110,000 clones, more than 65% appearing once. Specimen: PBMCs. These receptors originate from a boy aged 10-17 years in good health and CMV-seronegative.

This clone has more than one count but fewer than ten. The genes are TRBV2 and TRBJ1-5; 8 positions match TRBD1. Germline-derived CDR1 and CDR2 are SNHLY and FYNNEI. The CDR3 runs 16 residues. Trimming cost V 5 bases and J 6 bases; bases outside gene matches: 12. DNA for the CDR3: TGTGCCAGCAGTCCTCTTCTTGGACAGGGTGGTCAGCCCCAGCATTTT. This sequence encodes CASSPLLGQGGQPQHF.

The chain combines TRBV7-3 with TRBJ2-1; unclear D gene. CDR1 is SGHTA, CDR2 FQGTGA, per germline. Trimming took off 4 bases at V and 6 bases at J, with 10 bases between the two ends. The CDR3 extends over 13 amino acids. The CDR3 spells CASSYRDSNEQFF. In nucleotides, the CDR3 is TGTGCCAGCAGCTACCGAGACTCCAATGAGCAGTTCTTC.

The V and J genes are TRBV30 and TRBJ1-2; maybe TRBD1 (6 bases). Per germline, CDR1 GTSNPN and CDR2 SVGIG (reference sequence). Trimming took 3 bases from V and 0 from J, leaving 11 bases between them. The CDR3 extends over 14 amino acids. Written as DNA, the CDR3 is TGTGCCTGGAGGAAGACAGGTTCTAACTATGGCTACACCTTC. Translated, it gives CAWRKTGSNYGYTF.

This clone was detected once. The chain couples TRBV15 to TRBJ2-1; 12 bases match TRBD2. CDR3 length: 17 residues. The V gene end was trimmed by 3 bases and the J gene end by 10 bases; junction bases not matched to a gene: 13. Germline V CDR1 and CDR2: LNHNV, YYDKDF (reference sequence). The CDR3 DNA reads as TGTGCCACCAGCAGTGAGAGTAGACTAGCGGGAGCTTTGGAGCAGTTCTTC. Translated: CATSSESRLAGALEQFF.

The V and J genes are TRBV10-3 and TRBJ2-7, with 11 nucleotides matching TRBD2. The V and J ends lost 6 bases and 6 bases, in that order; junction bases with no gene match: 10. CDR1 ENHRY and CDR2 SYGVKD come from the germline V gene. The CDR3 spans 15 residues. In DNA, the CDR3 is TGTGCCATCAGGGGGACTAGCGGACGCCTGAGCGAGCAGTACTTC. This codes for CAIRGTSGRLSEQYF.

The V call is TRBV23-1, the J call TRBJ1-2; TRBD1 might be the D (6 bases). TRBV23-1 is an open reading frame whose function is uncertain. Trimming shortened V by 11 bases and J by 5 bases, and 12 bases separated the two germline ends. The CDR3 length is 11 residues. This CDR3 is CAPGRGYGYTF. The CDR3 nucleotides are TGCGCCCCGGGCAGGGGTTATGGCTACACCTTC.

This sequence joins TRBV5-4 and TRBJ2-2; possible D gene TRBD2, 6 bases. Trimming cost V 3 bases and J 2 bases, with 14 bases left between them. CDR1 is SGHNT, CDR2 YYREEE, per germline (reference sequence). The CDR3 has 16 residues. CDR3 sequence: CASSSRTTQNTGELFF. DNA of the CDR3: TGTGCCAGCAGCTCACGGACTACCCAAAACACCGGGGAGCTGTTTTTT.

This clone was seen only once. The chain couples TRBV6-5 to TRBJ2-7; no reliable D call. Germline loops: CDR1 MNHEY, CDR2 SVGAGI. The CDR3 sequence is 12 residues long. Deletions cut 8 bases from V and 0 bases from J, with 8 bases between. CDR3 sequence reads: CASRDISYEQYF. CDR3 in DNA: TGTGCCAGCCGCGATATCTCCTACGAGCAGTACTTC.

In this sample, this clone turned up a few times. The chain has TRBV6-4 and TRBJ1-1; weak D call: TRBD1 (5 bases). V was cut by 2 bases and J by 4 bases, with 8 bases left in between. Germline values: CDR1 MRHNA, CDR2 SNTAGT. The CDR3 has 13 amino acids. CDR3 bases: TGTGCCAGCAGTGACACAGGACGCACTGAAGCTTTCTTT. Translating gives CASSDTGRTEAFF.

The CDR3 here is CASSETGLADSYNEQFF. The CDR3 DNA reads as TGCGCCAGCAGTGAGACAGGACTAGCGGACTCCTACAATGAGCAGTTCTTC. The genes are TRBV10-1 and TRBJ2-1; TRBD2 aligns across 10 bases. Germline loops: CDR1 WNHNN, CDR2 SYGVQD (reference sequence). V shed 2 bases, J shed 0 bases, and the junction held 4 bases outside the gene matches. This CDR3 is built from 17 residues.

This chain joins TRBV7-9 and TRBJ1-5, with D hard to call. From germline, CDR1 is SEHNR and CDR2 FQNEAQ (reference sequence). V lost 4 bases and J 4 bases, leaving 11 bases between the germline ends. The CDR3 is made up of 14 amino acids. The CDR3 nucleotides read TGTGCCAGCAGCTCCCAGACCGGGAATCAGCCCCAGCATTTT. Protein product: CASSSQTGNQPQHF. The full variable domain, in which reference TRBV7-9 and TRBJ1-5 provide the parts outside the CDR3, is DTGVSQNPRHKITKRGQNVTFRCDPISEHNRLYWYRQTLGQGPEFLTYFQNEAQLEKSRLLSDRFSAERPKGSFSTLEIQRTEQGDSAMYLCASSSQTGNQPQHFGDGTRLSIL.

The genes are TRBV30 and TRBJ2-6; 8 bases match TRBD1. Germline values: CDR1 GTSNPN, CDR2 SVGIG (reference sequence). This CDR3 region has 16 residues. The CDR3 spells CAQAGPGGRGANVLTF. The CDR3 nucleotides read TGTGCTCAAGCCGGGCCAGGGGGCCGTGGGGCCAACGTCCTGACTTTC.

Regarding this clone: Other nucleotide sequences in the sample specify the same CDR3. This chain joins TRBV27 and TRBJ1-2; 10 bases fit TRBD1. The CDR3 loop spans 12 amino acids. Germline values: CDR1 MNHEY, CDR2 SMNVEV (reference sequence). With V trimmed by 6 bases and J by 6 bases, 1 base remained unmatched. This CDR3 is CASRTGGNGYTF. CDR3 DNA sequence: TGTGCCAGCAGGACAGGGGGCAATGGCTACACCTTC.

The chain uses TRBV7-9 and TRBJ1-2; 10 bases map to TRBD1. The CDR3 spans 17 residues. CDR1 is SEHNR, CDR2 FQNEAQ, per germline (reference sequence). V shed 3 bases and J 6 bases; nucleotides not matched to a gene: 13. CDR3: CASSFGVPGQGSHGYTF. The CDR3 DNA sequence: TGTGCCAGCAGCTTTGGGGTCCCGGGACAGGGGTCTCATGGCTACACCTTC.

This clone is a singleton in its sample. The chain carries TRBV4-3 and TRBJ2-2; 7 bases line up with TRBD1. Germline values: CDR1 LGHNA, CDR2 YSLEER. The J segment lost 5 bases and the V segment lost 1 base, leaving 13 bases of the junction unmatched. The CDR3 loop spans 18 amino acids. The CDR3 protein is CASSQGALVGTATGELFF. The CDR3 DNA reads as TGCGCCAGCAGCCAAGGGGCCCTTGTGGGGACAGCTACCGGGGAGCTGTTTTTT.

The chain recombines TRBV5-4 with TRBJ2-1, with TRBD2 identical over 15 bases. The V gene end was trimmed by 4 bases and the J gene end by 2 bases; junction bases not matched to a gene: 7. Looked up from germline, CDR1 is SGHNT and CDR2 is YYREEE (reference sequence). This CDR3 contains 18 residues. The CDR3 coding sequence is TGTGCCAGCAGCATAGGACTAGCGGGAGGGCACGCCTACAATGAGCAGTTCTTC. Its protein is CASSIGLAGGHAYNEQFF.

The rearrangement uses TRBV19 and TRBJ2-5; D possibly corresponds to TRBD2 (5 bases). The germline gives CDR1 LNHDA, CDR2 SQIVND (reference sequence). The V and J ends lost 4 bases and 5 bases respectively, with 14 bases between them. This CDR3 region has 14 residues. CDR3 residues: CASSKLGSRETQYF. Here the CDR3 DNA reads TGTGCCAGTAGTAAATTGGGGAGTAGGGAGACCCAGTACTTC.

The J gene is TRBJ1-2, the V gene TRBV12-1; TRBD1, the D gene given by the table, was not confirmed from the DNA. TRBV12-1 is noted as a pseudogene. This CDR3 is 16 amino acids long. Here the CDR3 DNA reads TGTGCCAGCAGCAAACGGACAGTTGGGACTAACTATGGCTACACCTTC. Residues: CASSKRTVGTNYGYTF.

This clone was seen more than once but under ten times. The chain employs TRBV4-1 and TRBJ1-4, with D uncertain. CDR3 length: 11 residues. CDR1 is MGHRA, CDR2 YSYEKL, per germline. V was trimmed by 3 bases and J by 8 bases, leaving 4 bases between them. Written as DNA, the CDR3 is TGCGCCAGCAGCCAGGAGGAAAAACTGTTTTTT. Its translation: CASSQEEKLFF.

The chain carries TRBV21-1 and TRBJ2-3; no check of the table's D call, TRBD1, against the DNA was made. TRBV21-1 is a pseudogene segment. This CDR3 spans 17 amino acids. This chain's CDR3 is CASSKGGQAPFTDTQYF. The CDR3 nucleotides are TGTGCTAGCAGCAAAGGTGGACAGGCCCCATTTACAGATACGCAGTATTTT.

The rearrangement links TRBV4-1 to TRBJ1-2; 9 nucleotides match TRBD1. The germline V gene encodes CDR1 MGHRA and CDR2 YSYEKL. With 2 bases clipped from V and 4 bases from J, the junction kept 5 bases outside the gene matches. The CDR3 runs 15 residues. CDR3 region: CASSQTTGGLYGYTF. CDR3 sequence (DNA): TGCGCCAGCAGCCAAACGACAGGGGGTCTCTATGGCTACACCTTC.

This chain joins TRBV11-2 and TRBJ1-2; D is possibly TRBD1 (5 bases). CDR1 is SGHAT, CDR2 FQNNGV, per germline. The CDR3 loop spans 13 amino acids. V dropped 10 bases and J dropped 0 bases, with 12 bases sitting between them. CDR3 loop: CATTTAPNYGYTF. DNA for the CDR3: TGTGCCACCACGACAGCGCCTAACTATGGCTACACCTTC.

V is TRBV7-3 and J is TRBJ1-2; a weak D match, TRBD1 (6 bases). Trimming took off 4 bases at V and 6 bases at J, with 21 bases between the two ends. This CDR3 is built from 16 residues. Germline V gives CDR1 SGHTA, CDR2 FQGTGA. The CDR3 DNA follows: TGTGCCAGCAGCTCAGTCAAAGGGGGAGAGATAAATGGCTACACCTTC. Amino acid sequence: CASSSVKGGEINGYTF. The variable domain in full, completed from reference TRBV7-3 and TRBJ1-2, reads GAGVSQTPSNKVTEKGKYVELRCDPISGHTALYWYRQSLGQGPEFLIYFQGTGAADDSGLPNDRFFAVRPEGSVSTLKIQRTERGDSAVYLCASSSVKGGEINGYTFGSGTRLTVV.

This clone was seen more than once but under ten times. The rearrangement uses TRBV28 and TRBJ1-3; tentative D call: TRBD1 (5 bases). V was clipped by 8 bases and J by 0 bases, with 14 bases between them. The CDR3 length is 15 residues. The germline gives CDR1 MDHEN, CDR2 SYDVKM. The CDR3 coding sequence is TGTGCCAGCGGGGGGGGTTCAGCCTCTGGAAACACCATATATTTT. It encodes CASGGGSASGNTIYF.

The chain uses TRBV29-1 and TRBJ2-5; 9 bases are shared with TRBD2. CDR3 length: 16 amino acids. J was trimmed by 5 bases and V by 6 bases; bases with no gene match: 16. Germline lookup yields CDR1 SQVTM and CDR2 ANQGSEA. CDR3 nucleotide sequence: TGCAGCGTCCCCAGGGTTCGAGCGGGAGGAGGGGAGACCCAGTACTTC. This sequence encodes CSVPRVRAGGGETQYF.

CDR3 loop: CASSPLNQPQHF. The DNA for the CDR3 is TGTGCCAGCAGCCCCTTAAATCAGCCCCAGCATTTT. V usage is TRBV7-8 and J usage is TRBJ1-5, with unresolved D. There are 12 residues in the CDR3. Germline CDR1 SGHVS, CDR2 FQNEAQ. V shed 5 bases and J shed 4 bases, with 6 bases lying between them.

The V gene is TRBV27, the J gene TRBJ2-6; 8 positions agree with TRBD1. V lost 3 bases, J lost 0 bases, and 4 bases stayed unmatched. Germline CDR1 and CDR2: MNHEY and SMNVEV (reference sequence). The CDR3 sequence is 17 residues long. The CDR3 nucleotides read TGTGCCAGCAGTTTGCGGACAGGGTACTCTGGGGCCAACGTCCTGACTTTC. The encoded protein is CASSLRTGYSGANVLTF.

The genes are TRBV4-1 and TRBJ2-7; 8 positions agree with TRBD2. CDR3 length: 16 amino acids. The V and J ends lost 4 bases and 2 bases, in that order; junction bases with no gene match: 10. Germline assignment: CDR1 MGHRA and CDR2 YSYEKL. CDR3 sequence (DNA): TGCGCCAGCAGCCGACGACGGGGGGGCGATACCTACGAGCAGTACTTC. This gives the protein CASSRRRGGDTYEQYF.